This T cell receptor (beta chain) was identified in a study of cytomegalovirus exposure and HLA in healthy donors (dated by TCRdb to the late 2010s). Some background on the complete study: An earlier analysis of approximately 550 of the donors reported approximately 300 Gb of sequence data and about 100 million unique TCR beta sequences from 150 million to 200 million T cells. To study patterns of TCR occurrence, a later analysis re-analyzed previously published TCR beta repertoires from several hundred donors and added high-resolution HLA genotyping. Roughly 300 gigabases of sequencing data and approximately 92 million unique TCR sequences made up an early release that covered fewer than 650 HLA-typed donors. In an earlier analysis of about 590 of the donors, high-throughput TCR beta sequencing was used to judge whether each TCR beta V gene segment behaved as functional or pseudogenic. Roughly five DR-DQ haplotypes were handled as single units for association and clustering because linkage in the cohort was strong. Among the 398 genotyped donors, approximately 76% belonged to the genetic ancestry cluster associated with self-reported Caucasian donors. The T cell repertoires of around 730 subjects were profiled by immunosequencing and related to cytomegalovirus serostatus. The study was designed to test whether signatures of past pathogen exposure could be identified by cataloging public T cell receptors. Both class I and class II loci were covered by HLA typing, at four-digit resolution. Rather than using new phenotypic data, the later analysis identified candidate immune exposures from TCR beta sequences and from how often those sequences occurred across donors. Typing coverage differed by locus: A, B, C, DRB1 and DQB1 were typed in about 629-640 donors, DQA1 in about 500, DPA1 in around 580, and DPB1 in just under 490. High-throughput TCR immunosequencing, statistical association of individual TCRs with disease status, and machine learning were combined to predict cytomegalovirus infection status. Among some 400 genotyped donors of the cohort, an average of approximately 220,000 unique TCR beta nucleotide sequences was sequenced per donor, of which roughly 17% were non-productive. Alongside the repertoire data, information on donor age, sex, ethnicity and CMV serostatus was compiled. Besides the first cohort of roughly 700 subjects, a separate validation cohort made up of 120 different subjects was used. A later genetic analysis used genome-wide SNP genotypes for 398 of the 666 donors, treating that subset as a discovery cohort. Every repertoire in the discovery cohort had been generated on one and the same sequencing platform.

To prepare the library, the immunoSEQ multiplex PCR assay was applied. A mixture of 60 forward primers for TCR Vbeta segments and 13 reverse primers for TCR Jbeta segments was used in the multiplex PCR. A multiplex PCR assay on genomic DNA amplified the CDR3 region of rearranged TCR beta genes. Amplified TCR beta libraries were sequenced as 87-base-pair reads on the Illumina HiSeq System. The study's own analysis went as follows. In a later analysis, around 80 million unique TCR beta chains were counted across the 500 to 700 repertoires, and roughly 9.9 million of these chains were shared by at least two donors. A nearest-neighbor algorithm error-corrected the raw reads and collapsed the reads into unique sequences, merging closely related sequences to remove PCR and sequencing errors. Alignment of CDR3 sequences to IMGT reference sequences was used to assign V, D and J gene segments. For a sequence to be retained, a match of at least six nucleotides was required to both a V gene segment and a J gene segment. A rearrangement counted as productive if the CDR3 had no stop codons and remained in frame with V and J, and every other rearrangement counted as non-productive. Following IMGT convention, CDR3 was defined as the stretch from the second conserved V-encoded cysteine to the conserved J-encoded phenylalanine. Sequences without an unambiguous match to a single V gene segment were excluded from the earlier analysis of over 500 of the donors. In an earlier analysis of some 590 of the donors, a V segment was called functional when productive rearrangements were above 56.7%, and segregating when the standard deviation between donors exceeded 5%. A statistical classification framework was built to diagnose cytomegalovirus status from the catalog of TCR beta chain sequences. A later analysis assigned V and J genes by comparing TCR nucleotide sequences with IMGT/GENE-DB human TR gene sequences. Using the TCRdist pipeline, a later analysis assigned CDR3 sequences along with most-parsimonious VDJ recombination scenarios. In a later analysis, every TCR beta chain was defined by the combination of its CDR3 amino acid sequence and its V-gene family, and reads without a unique V-gene family were dropped. In a later analysis, 450 to 600 highly shared, low-generation-probability nucleotide sequences were removed to address suspected cross-contamination and a sequencing artifact. A later analysis calculated a clonal expansion index for each public chain from normalized within-repertoire ranks of inferred template counts. In a later analysis, generation probabilities were computed with a VDJ recombination model fitted to out-of-frame rearrangements, and the resulting probabilities were checked against IGoR. In a later analysis, hypergeometric tests were used to score TCR-TCR, TCR-HLA and TCR-CMV co-occurrence, with a repertoire-size bias correction applied to TCR pairs. In a later analysis, false discovery rates were estimated by permuting HLA or CMV assignments 20 times. A later analysis grouped co-occurring TCRs with DBSCAN, adding TCRdist sequence similarity when clustering within HLA-allele-positive subsets. Repertoires with fewer than 30,000 or more than 120,000 public chains, plus five repertoires with anomalous nucleotide sharing, were excluded from co-occurrence clustering. TCRdb stores this immuneACCESS table with in-frame sequences only. Part of the clones is absent; in the studies checked, under half of the shortfall reflects unresolved V genes, and no reason is known for the rest. The V and J calls and clone size are taken from that table; D and trimming were inferred from the DNA. The sample table holds more than 80,000 clones, of which about four fifths were seen once. Approximately 14% of the sample goes to the ten largest clones.

As concerns this clone: There is no known antigen for this receptor. The sample holds no much larger clone one base away, and base qualities are not on file.

V loses 6 bases, J loses 3 bases, and the germline ends lie 8 bases apart. From a lookup of the germline V gene (reference sequence), CDR1 and CDR2 are MNHEY and SMNVEV. Measured from the cysteine to the phenylalanine, the CDR3 is 13 residues long. CDR3 DNA is the only sequence kept; it has 39 bases, read in frame from the first base. What the study reported, not specific to this receptor: The only immune exposure information available for the cohort was CMV serostatus. A cluster of highly shared sequence variants was judged likely to represent a technical artifact of the sequencing pipeline. When HLA alleles, especially DR and DQ, strongly co-occurred, attributing TCR associations to individual alleles was difficult. In a later genetic analysis, a missense DCLRE1C variant was associated with V-gene and J-gene trimming of TCR beta chains, and the association was replicated in an independent cohort. According to a later analysis, most CMV-associated TCR beta chains appeared to be HLA-restricted, and the HLA associations seemed to be driven largely by CMV exposure. A further reported finding was that TCR beta sequences accurately predicted the HLA-A and HLA-B alleles for most subjects in the first cohort. The classifier was reported to diagnose cytomegalovirus status with high specificity and sensitivity in both the original and validation cohorts. A later analysis reported that several top co-occurrence clusters appeared linked to parvovirus B19, influenza, CMV and Epstein-Barr virus. Correlated functional status among segregating V segments might be attributable to linkage disequilibrium, but an unknown experimental factor could not be ruled out. Because HLA typing was unavailable for some donors at each locus, only the typed subset was used in association tests. The authors suggested that the approach could potentially be extended to other disease states and immunological phenotypes. The presence/absence analyses assumed that sequencing depth was roughly uniform across donors, and that assumption may not be true. In a later genetic analysis, fewer N-insertions in productive TCRs were reported among donors in an Asian-associated ancestry cluster than the approximately 630-donor mean. Some IMGT-functional V segments, including TRBV6-2 and TRBV6-3, could not be distinguished by the 87-base-pair reads and were therefore excluded. In an earlier analysis of roughly 500 of the donors, most TCR beta V segments appeared in productive rearrangements about 87% or about 30% of the time, broadly matching IMGT annotations. The earlier analysis of some 560 of the donors excluded 15 to 20 rarely observed V segments, including chromosome 9 orphons, because counts were too low. A few of the identified cytomegalovirus-associated TCR beta chains were confirmed in vitro to be specific for cytomegalovirus antigens. Specific HLA alleles were associated with over 15,000 TCR beta sequences at a false discovery rate of 0.05 in a later analysis. In this cohort, only TCR beta chains were sequenced, and detectable features were limited by the absence of alpha or paired-chain data. A later analysis found that TCR association rates varied across HLA loci, with DRB1 alleles showing the most associated TCRs and HLA-C alleles the fewest. The study gave a list of some 150 TCR beta chains associated with cytomegalovirus. A later analysis found that HLA-associated TCR beta chains were more clonally expanded and had lower generation probabilities than equally common non-associated chains. Across donors, most TCR sequences were observed very rarely, whereas some public TCRs were present in many individuals.

In total, around 600 healthy bone marrow donors made up the cohort. Cohort members were all nominally healthy when sampled, although unrecorded immune exposures were likely present. The donor was CMV seropositive and was included in the group of 250 to 300 seropositive cohort members. A peripheral blood sample was provided by each donor, and peripheral blood mononuclear cells were used for TCR beta sequencing. The Qiagen DNeasy Blood Extraction Kit was used to extract genomic DNA from the blood cell samples. The TCR sequence derives from a woman in her 70s in good health and CMV-seropositive. The sequence is built from TRBV27 and TRBJ1-4; a weak D assignment points to TRBD1 (6 bases agree). The sequenced sample consisted of PBMCs. At the DNA level, the sequence is TGTGCCAGCAGCGACAGGCCTAATGAAAAACTGTTTTTT. It is translated as CASSDRPNEKLFF.